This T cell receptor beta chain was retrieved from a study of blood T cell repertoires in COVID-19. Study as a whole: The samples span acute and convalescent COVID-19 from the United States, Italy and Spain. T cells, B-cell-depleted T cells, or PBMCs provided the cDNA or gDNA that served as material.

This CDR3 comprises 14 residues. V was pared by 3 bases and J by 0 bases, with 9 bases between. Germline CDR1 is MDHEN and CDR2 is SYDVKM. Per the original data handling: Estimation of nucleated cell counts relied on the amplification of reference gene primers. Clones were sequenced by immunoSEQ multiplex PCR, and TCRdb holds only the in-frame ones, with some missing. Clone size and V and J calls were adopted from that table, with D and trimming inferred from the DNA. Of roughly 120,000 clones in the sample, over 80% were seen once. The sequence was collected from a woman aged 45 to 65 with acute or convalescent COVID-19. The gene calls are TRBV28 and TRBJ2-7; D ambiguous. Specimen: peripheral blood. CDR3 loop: CASSLRHVSYEQYF. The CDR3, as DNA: TGTGCCAGCAGTTTGAGGCACGTCTCCTACGAGCAGTACTTC.